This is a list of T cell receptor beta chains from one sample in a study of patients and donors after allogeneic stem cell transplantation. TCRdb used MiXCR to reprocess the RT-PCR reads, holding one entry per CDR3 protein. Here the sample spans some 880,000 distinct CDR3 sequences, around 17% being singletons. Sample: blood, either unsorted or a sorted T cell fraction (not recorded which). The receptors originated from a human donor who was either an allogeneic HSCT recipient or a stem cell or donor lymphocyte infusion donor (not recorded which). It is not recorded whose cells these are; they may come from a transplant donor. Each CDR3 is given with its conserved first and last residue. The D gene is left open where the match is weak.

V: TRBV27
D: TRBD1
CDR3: CASNVGGQGGSPLHF

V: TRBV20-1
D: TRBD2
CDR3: CSARRWLAGYEQYF

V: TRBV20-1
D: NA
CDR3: CSAQKKLSSNQPQHF

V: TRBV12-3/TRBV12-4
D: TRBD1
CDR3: CASSLPTGFHYGYTF

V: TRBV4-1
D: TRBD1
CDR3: CASSRGTGGPYSNQPQHF

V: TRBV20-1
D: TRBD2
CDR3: CSARKPGLVTDEQFF

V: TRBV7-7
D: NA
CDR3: CASSLLNGDGYTF

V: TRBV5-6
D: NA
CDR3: CASSLITGFGELFF

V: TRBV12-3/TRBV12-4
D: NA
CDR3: CASNPSSSYEQYF

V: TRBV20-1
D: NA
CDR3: CSARPGLGYNEQFF

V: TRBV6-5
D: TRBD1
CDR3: CASSYMALGRGLYNEQFF

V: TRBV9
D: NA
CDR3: CASSPTRGGSYGYTF

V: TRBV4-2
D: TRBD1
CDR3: CASSTGTAPSHQETQYF

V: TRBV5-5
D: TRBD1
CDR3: CASSLEGTGNLQETQYF

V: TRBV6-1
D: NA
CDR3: CASSEQYGRIFTEAFF

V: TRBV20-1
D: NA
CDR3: CSALSGSSYNEQFF

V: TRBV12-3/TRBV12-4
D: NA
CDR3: CASTWGSGAKNIQYF

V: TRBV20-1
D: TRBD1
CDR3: CSARPGQGAERYTEAFF

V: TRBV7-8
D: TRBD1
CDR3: CASSTGVSTDTQYF

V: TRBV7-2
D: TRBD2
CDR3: CASRAGLADTQYF

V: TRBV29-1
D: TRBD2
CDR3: CSVEGSGKGNEQFF

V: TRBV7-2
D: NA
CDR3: CASSSLRADTQYF

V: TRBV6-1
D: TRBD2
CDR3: CASSIGTSGSSEQFF

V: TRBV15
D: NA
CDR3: CATMVDLGTEAFF

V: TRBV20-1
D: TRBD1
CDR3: CSATRDSQMNTEAFF

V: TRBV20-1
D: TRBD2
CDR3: CSARDWTSGTYEQYF

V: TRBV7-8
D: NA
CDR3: CASTLGRLARKTDTQYF

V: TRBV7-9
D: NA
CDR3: CASSLRQTYEQYF

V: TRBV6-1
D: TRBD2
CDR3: CASSPPRGAYEQYF

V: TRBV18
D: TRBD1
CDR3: CASSPGTGTTNTGELFF

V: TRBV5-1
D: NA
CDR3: CASSTGERRGYNEQFF

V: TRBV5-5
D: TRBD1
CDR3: CASSPGQERRETQYF

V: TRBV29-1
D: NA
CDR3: CSGAGQYEQYF

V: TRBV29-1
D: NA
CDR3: CSTPGQAAGEQYF

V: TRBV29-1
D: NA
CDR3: CSVGPQDLRYGTQYF

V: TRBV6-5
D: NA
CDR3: CANPRGSEQFF

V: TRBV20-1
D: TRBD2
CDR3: CSARTSGGAGAKNIQYF

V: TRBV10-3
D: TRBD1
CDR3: CAISDPGTGVLETQYF

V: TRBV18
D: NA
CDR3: CASSPQGTDTQYF

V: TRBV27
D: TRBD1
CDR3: CASSLSVGQGSKAFF

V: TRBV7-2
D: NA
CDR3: CASSLERPRTDTQYF

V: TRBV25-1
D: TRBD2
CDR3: CASSVTSGGPLDTQYF

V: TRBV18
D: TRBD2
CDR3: CASSPRLGLAGDYVYEQYF

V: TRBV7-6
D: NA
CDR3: CASSLFGTSSYEQYF

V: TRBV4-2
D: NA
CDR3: CASSQARREGTIYF

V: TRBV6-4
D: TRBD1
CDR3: CASSDPDRGTEAFF

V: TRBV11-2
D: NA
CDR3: CASSLYEATNTEAFF

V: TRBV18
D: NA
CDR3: CASSPLARGVEQYF

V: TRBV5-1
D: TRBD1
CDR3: CASSADGAGGTVYDGYTF

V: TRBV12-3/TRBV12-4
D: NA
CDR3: CASSLGVGVGYTF

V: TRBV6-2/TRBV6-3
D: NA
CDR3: CASSYSSGLAFQETQYF

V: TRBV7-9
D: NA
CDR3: CASSPPGATEAFF

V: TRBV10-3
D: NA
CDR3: CAINEGSDEQFF

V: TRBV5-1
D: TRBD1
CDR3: CASSLETGRVEAFF

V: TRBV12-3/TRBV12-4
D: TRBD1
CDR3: CASSPSDRGGREAFF